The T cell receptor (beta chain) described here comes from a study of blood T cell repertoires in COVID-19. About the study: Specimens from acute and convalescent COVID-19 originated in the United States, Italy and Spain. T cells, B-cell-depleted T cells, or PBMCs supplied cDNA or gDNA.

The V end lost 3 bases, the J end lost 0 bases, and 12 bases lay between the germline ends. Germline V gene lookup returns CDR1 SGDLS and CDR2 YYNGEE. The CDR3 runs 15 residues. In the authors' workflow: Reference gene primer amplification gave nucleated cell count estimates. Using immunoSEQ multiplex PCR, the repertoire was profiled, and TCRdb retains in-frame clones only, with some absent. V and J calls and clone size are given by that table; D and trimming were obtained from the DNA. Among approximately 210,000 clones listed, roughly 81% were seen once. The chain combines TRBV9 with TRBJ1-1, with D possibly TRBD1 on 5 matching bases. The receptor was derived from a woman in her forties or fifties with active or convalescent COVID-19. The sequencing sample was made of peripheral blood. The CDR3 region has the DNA TGTGCCAGCAGCGCGACAGCTTCACTGAACACTGAAGCTTTCTTT. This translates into CASSATASLNTEAFF. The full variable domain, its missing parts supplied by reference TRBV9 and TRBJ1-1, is DSGVTQTPKHLITATGQRVTLRCSPRSGDLSVYWYQQSLDQGLQFLIQYYNGEERAKGNILERFSAQQFPDLHSELNLSSLELGDSALYFCASSATASLNTEAFFGQGTRLTVV.